Following are 16 T cell receptor beta chains from one sample sequenced in a study of Ad26.COV2.S vaccination and SARS-CoV-2 variants. Here immunoSEQ multiplex PCR was the method, and the copy in TCRdb shows in-frame clones only, minus some. The table lists around 350,000 clones, 92% of them singletons. This specimen consisted of peripheral blood, obtained after recovery from COVID-19. The receptor source for this set is a human donor who had recovered from COVID-19.

The chain combines TRBV5-1 with TRBJ2-5; 14 bases are shared with TRBD2. V lost 4 bases to trimming and J lost 4 bases; unmatched junction nucleotides: 6. The CDR3 contains 16 residues. Germline assignment: CDR1 SGHRS and CDR2 YFSETQ. Here the CDR3 reads CASSVGTSGGRETQYF. DNA of the CDR3: TGCGCCAGCAGCGTGGGGACTAGCGGGGGTCGAGAGACCCAGTACTTC.

This chain links TRBV4-3 with TRBJ2-7; 7 bases fit TRBD2. Trimming cost V 0 bases and J 2 bases; bases outside gene matches: 10. Germline V CDR1 and CDR2: LGHNA, YSLEER. The CDR3 consists of 17 residues. The CDR3 loop is CASSQDLLVGGAYEQYF. The CDR3 bases are TGCGCCAGCAGCCAAGACTTGCTCGTTGGGGGGGCCTACGAGCAGTACTTC.

The chain joins TRBV7-9 to TRBJ2-5, with TRBD2 matching 10 bases. Per germline, CDR1 SEHNR and CDR2 FQNEAQ (reference sequence). There are 17 residues in the CDR3. Unmatched junction bases numbered 9, after V lost 4 bases and J lost 1 base. CDR3 residues: CASSSSQAGGLQETQYF. Written as DNA, the CDR3 is TGTGCCAGCAGCTCCTCCCAAGCGGGGGGGCTCCAAGAGACCCAGTACTTC.

The V gene is TRBV7-2, the J gene TRBJ1-6; no firm D call. This CDR3 contains 13 residues. Germline CDR1 SGHTA, CDR2 FQGNSA. The germline V and J ends were trimmed by 1 base and 15 bases, with 13 bases remaining between them. The CDR3 loop is CASSLVTADHLHF. In DNA form, the CDR3 reads TGTGCCAGCAGCTTAGTTACAGCCGACCACCTCCACTTT.

This chain connects TRBV11-3 to TRBJ2-1; no reliable D call. V lost 3 bases to trimming and J lost 8 bases, with 20 bases between them. The CDR3 runs 16 residues. Germline V gene data show CDR1 as SGHNT and CDR2 as YENEEA. CDR3 nucleotides: TGTGCCAGCAGCTTGGGTCTTCTGGGCTTGGTCGATGAGCAGTTCTTC. Translated: CASSLGLLGLVDEQFF.

The rearrangement links TRBV19 to TRBJ2-7, with 8 bases matching TRBD2. Germline-derived CDR1 and CDR2 are LNHDA and SQIVND (reference sequence). J gave up 2 bases and V 4 bases, and 7 bases lay outside the gene matches. The CDR3 sequence is 15 residues long. The CDR3 protein is CASSSSSGGTYEQYF. The DNA of the CDR3 is TGTGCCAGTAGTAGTTCCAGCGGGGGAACCTACGAGCAGTACTTC.

The chain recombines TRBV7-6 with TRBJ2-7; D is perhaps TRBD2 (5 bases). Per germline, CDR1 SGHVS and CDR2 FNYEAQ. The CDR3 is 15 amino acids. The V end lost 5 bases, the J end lost 2 bases, and 16 bases lay between the germline ends. The CDR3 loop reads CASSPTSYNAYEQYF. The CDR3 DNA reads TGTGCCAGCAGCCCCACTAGTTATAACGCCTACGAGCAGTACTTC.

The chain employs TRBV3-1 (or the pseudogene TRBV3-2) and TRBJ1-2; D might be TRBD1 (5 bases). V lost 1 base and J lost 0, with 9 bases in between. In germline, CDR1 is LGHDT, CDR2 YNNKEL (reference sequence). The CDR3 consists of 15 residues. The CDR3 spells CASSQGPTANYGYTF. CDR3 nucleotide sequence: TGTGCCAGCAGCCAAGGCCCGACAGCTAACTATGGCTACACCTTC.

The chain has TRBV7-9 and TRBJ1-2; the match to TRBD1 covers 7 bases. V lost 5 bases and J lost 4; bases outside the gene matches: 16. The CDR3 is 17 amino acids. Germline V gene lookup returns CDR1 SEHNR and CDR2 FQNEAQ (reference sequence). The DNA of the CDR3 is TGTGCCAGCAGCCAACTTAATCCCGGGACAGATTTCTATGGCTACACCTTC. Translating it yields CASSQLNPGTDFYGYTF. The complete variable domain, with remaining parts taken from reference TRBV7-9 and TRBJ1-2, reads DTGVSQNPRHKITKRGQNVTFRCDPISEHNRLYWYRQTLGQGPEFLTYFQNEAQLEKSRLLSDRFSAERPKGSFSTLEIQRTEQGDSAMYLCASSQLNPGTDFYGYTFGSGTRLTVV.

The chain carries TRBV27 and TRBJ1-2, with TRBD1 matching 11 bases. This CDR3 is 16 amino acids long. CDR1 and CDR2 from the germline V gene are MNHEY and SMNVEV (reference sequence). The trim removed 1 base at V and 5 bases at J, leaving 6 bases unmatched. The CDR3 DNA is TGTGCCAGCAGTTTATACGGACAGGGGGCGCAATATGGCTACACCTTC. Translated, it gives CASSLYGQGAQYGYTF.

The V gene is TRBV5-1, the J gene TRBJ1-1; 8 positions agree with TRBD1. J lost 3 bases, V lost 5 bases, and 6 bases had no gene match. CDR1 SGHRS and CDR2 YFSETQ come from the germline V gene. The CDR3 sequence is 14 residues long. CDR3 nucleotides: TGCGCCAGCAGTACCCAGGGGGCCTACACTGAAGCTTTCTTT. This encodes CASSTQGAYTEAFF.

The chain employs TRBV7-8 and TRBJ2-7; no definite D call. V lost 0 bases and J lost 3, with 6 bases in between. This CDR3 spans 13 amino acids. Germline-derived CDR1 and CDR2 are SGHVS and FQNEAQ. The CDR3 DNA is TGTGCCAGCAGCTTAGCAGCAGACTACGAGCAGTACTTC. This sequence encodes CASSLAADYEQYF.

The rearrangement uses TRBV2 and TRBJ1-5; TRBD1 is a possible D gene (6 bases). The CDR3 totals 15 residues. The germline V gene has CDR1 SNHLY and CDR2 FYNNEI. Trimming cost V 3 bases and J 7 bases, with 16 bases left between them. CDR3 coding DNA: TGTGCCAGCAGTGAGGGGAGGGTCGGGGGCCAGCCCCAGCATTTT. Protein product: CASSEGRVGGQPQHF.

This sequence joins TRBV10-3 and TRBJ1-1; D is uncertain. V shed 7 bases and J shed 1 base, with 7 bases lying between them. The CDR3 covers 12 residues. Germline values: CDR1 ENHRY, CDR2 SYGVKD. The CDR3 coding sequence is TGTGCCATCAAGACGGCGAACACTGAAGCTTTCTTT. Translating gives CAIKTANTEAFF.

This clone appeared a few times. This rearrangement joins TRBV18 to TRBJ1-2; 7 bases match TRBD1. J gave up 4 bases and V 0 bases, and 11 bases lay outside the gene matches. CDR1 is KGHSH and CDR2 is LQKENI in the germline V gene. The CDR3 has 17 residues. The CDR3 DNA reads as TGTGCCAGCTCACCACCGAGCACCAGAGACAGGGTCTATGGCTACACCTTC. This codes for CASSPPSTRDRVYGYTF.

The rearrangement uses TRBV2 and TRBJ2-7, with D possibly being TRBD1 (6 bases). CDR3 length: 13 residues. Germline assignment: CDR1 SNHLY and CDR2 FYNNEI. The V end lost 6 bases, the J end lost 4 bases, and 13 bases lay between the germline ends. In DNA form, the CDR3 reads TGTGCCAGCAGACAGGGTGTAACGTACGAGCAGTACTTC. Its protein product is CASRQGVTYEQYF.